The 17 T cell receptor beta chains below come from one sample, sequenced in a study of human T cells and chemical hapten exposure. Time point: patch test 3, about 24 weeks after DPC sensitization. Treatment described: therapeutic diphenylcyclopropenone sensitization with weekly scalp DPC. TCRdb passed the RACE reads through MiXCR, listing each CDR3 protein once. The repertoire holds 80,000 to 100,000 distinct CDR3 sequences, around 9.9% seen once, with around 1.1% in the top ten. This sample comprised whole blood, obtained in connection with sensitization to the hapten diphenylcyclopropenone (DPC). The receptors shown here come from a woman younger than 45 with alopecia areata. Some clones in this sample may be carry-over from other donors' samples.

This clonotype appeared many times. The chain carries TRBV18 and TRBJ2-3; D may be TRBD1 (7 bases). Germline CDR1 reads KGHSH; CDR2 reads LQKENI. This CDR3 comprises 17 residues. Trimming cost V 3 bases and J 0 bases, with 16 bases left between them. The CDR3, as DNA: TGTGCCAGCTCACCGCGGGACAGCCTTTACAGCACAGATACGCAGTATTTT. This encodes CASSPRDSLYSTDTQYF.

This clonotype was detected ten times or more. The chain combines TRBV28 with TRBJ2-1; 8 nucleotides align to TRBD2. CDR1 is MDHEN and CDR2 is SYDVKM in the germline V gene. Losses at the gene ends were 6 bases for V and 10 bases for J; bases not matched to a gene: 8. The CDR3 spans 13 residues. CDR3 in amino acids: CASSGGGLAEQFF. In DNA, the CDR3 is TGTGCCAGCAGCGGCGGGGGGCTAGCGGAGCAGTTCTTC.

Points on this clonotype: Just one base apart from a much larger clone, this may be a read error. The chain combines TRBV27 with TRBJ2-5, with 16 positions matching TRBD2. The CDR3 loop spans 19 amino acids. The V gene's germline CDR1 is MNHEY and CDR2 SMNVEV (reference sequence). The CDR3 protein is CDSSLNPGLAGGHQETQYF. The CDR3 region has the DNA TGTGACAGCAGTTTAAACCCGGGACTAGCGGGAGGGCACCAAGAGACCCAGTACTTC.

This clonotype was seen many times. The chain carries TRBV27 and TRBJ2-3, with D possibly TRBD1 on 6 matching bases. CDR3 length: 14 residues. CDR1 is MNHEY and CDR2 is SMNVEV in the germline V gene (reference sequence). The V gene lost 5 bases and the J gene lost 1 base, with 10 bases spanning the gap. CDR3 in amino acids: CASSGPGGTDTQYF. CDR3 bases: TGTGCCAGCAGTGGACCAGGGGGCACAGATACGCAGTATTTT.

This clonotype was seen many times. V usage is TRBV6-6 and J usage is TRBJ2-2, with a possible D match to TRBD1 (6 bases). The CDR3 has 15 residues. CDR1 and CDR2 (germline): MNHNY, SVGAGI (reference sequence). Deletions cut 6 bases from V and 0 bases from J, with 11 bases between. The DNA for the CDR3 is TGTGCCAGCAGACCCGACAGGACGAACACCGGGGAGCTGTTTTTT. The encoded protein is CASRPDRTNTGELFF.

This clonotype came up once. The rearrangement links TRBV29-1 to TRBJ2-4; D ambiguous. CDR3 length: 13 amino acids. CDR1 and CDR2 from the germline V gene are SQVTM and ANQGSEA. The germline V and J ends were trimmed by 2 bases and 9 bases, with 14 bases remaining between them. In nucleotides, the CDR3 is TGCAGCGTTGAATCTTCCCACCCGGGCATTCAGTACTTC. Translation: CSVESSHPGIQYF.

Points on this clonotype: A read error may be the cause here, since a much bigger clone is one base away. This chain connects TRBV6-4 to TRBJ1-1, with D possibly matching TRBD1 (5 bases). The CDR3 contains 15 residues. Germline assignment: CDR1 MRHNA and CDR2 SNTAGT. The germline V and J ends were trimmed by 4 bases and 6 bases, with 18 bases remaining between them. CDR3 nucleotide sequence: TGTGCCAGCAGTGCAGGACAAGCTGGGTGGTCTGAAGCTTTCTTT. Encoded protein: CASSAGQAGWSEAFF.

This clonotype was seen ten or more times. The CDR3 loop reads CASSLGGYNEQFF. The CDR3 bases are TGTGCCAGCAGTTTGGGAGGGTACAATGAGCAGTTCTTC. The chain has TRBV12-3 or TRBV12-4 and TRBJ2-1, with 7 bases aligning to TRBD2. The length of the CDR3 is 13 residues. V lost 3 bases, J lost 4 bases, and 0 bases stayed unmatched.

This clonotype was counted between two and nine times. The chain joins TRBV28 to TRBJ2-2, with 7 bases identical to TRBD1. Looked up from germline, CDR1 is MDHEN and CDR2 is SYDVKM. V shed 6 bases and J 1 base; nucleotides not matched to a gene: 2. The CDR3 is 14 amino acids. The CDR3, as DNA: TGTGCCAGCAGGACAGGGAGGAACACCGGGGAGCTGTTTTTT. Residues: CASRTGRNTGELFF.

V and J are TRBV28 and TRBJ2-1; D is perhaps TRBD2 (6 bases). The CDR3 sequence is 15 residues long. From germline, CDR1 is MDHEN and CDR2 SYDVKM. Trimming took off 2 bases at V and 6 bases at J, with 14 bases between the two ends. CDR3 residues: CASSLPGDLRNEQFF. Here the CDR3 DNA reads TGTGCCAGCAGTTTACCGGGGGACCTTCGCAATGAGCAGTTCTTC.

At least ten counts were recorded for this clonotype. This chain links TRBV9 with TRBJ2-2; D not resolved. The CDR3 is made up of 15 amino acids. Trimming took 0 bases from V and 0 from J, leaving 6 bases between them. Looked up from germline, CDR1 is SGDLS and CDR2 is YYNGEE. In nucleotides, the CDR3 is TGTGCCAGCAGCGTAGGGGGAACGAACACCGGGGAGCTGTTTTTT. This encodes CASSVGGTNTGELFF.

This clonotype was recorded many times. The chain combines TRBV28 with TRBJ2-3, with 9 bases lining up with TRBD1. Per the germline V gene, CDR1 is MDHEN and CDR2 is SYDVKM. The junction had 5 bases not matched to a gene; V was cut back by 4 bases and J by 0 bases. This CDR3 spans 16 amino acids. The CDR3 coding sequence is TGTGCCAGCAGTTCGACAGGGGGTCGGAGCACAGATACGCAGTATTTT. Translating it yields CASSSTGGRSTDTQYF.

In this sample, this clonotype turned up a few times. The gene calls are TRBV12-3 or TRBV12-4 and TRBJ1-4; TRBD1 matches 8 bases. With V trimmed by 5 bases and J by 4 bases, 6 bases remained unmatched. CDR3 length equals 15 residues. In nucleotides, the CDR3 is TGTGCCAGCAGTCGTCGACAGGGGAATAATGAAAAACTGTTTTTT. This encodes CASSRRQGNNEKLFF.

This clonotype was seen more than once but under ten times. The CDR3 DNA sequence: TGTGCCAGCAGGACCGGACAGGGGGCTGACTATGGCTACACCTTC. Its protein product is CASRTGQGADYGYTF. The chain combines TRBV6-6 with TRBJ1-2; 11 bases are shared with TRBD1. The CDR3 has 15 residues. Unmatched junction bases numbered 6, after V lost 6 bases and J lost 3 bases. CDR1 and CDR2 from the germline V gene are MNHNY and SVGAGI (reference sequence).

The chain joins TRBV6-1 to TRBJ2-1; 7 bases map to TRBD1. V shed 6 bases, J shed 6 bases, and the junction held 8 bases outside the gene matches. There are 14 residues in the CDR3. The germline CDR1 and CDR2 sequences are MNHNS and SASEGT. The CDR3 spells CASRGRGTVNEQFF. The CDR3 bases are TGTGCCAGCAGGGGACGAGGGACAGTCAATGAGCAGTTCTTC.

The chain links TRBV28 to TRBJ2-5; D not resolved. The CDR3 length is 15 residues. Between the trimmed V and J ends, which lost 5 bases and 3 bases, there was a span of 16 bases. Germline lookup yields CDR1 MDHEN and CDR2 SYDVKM. CDR3 in amino acids: CASSPGRGKEETQYF. CDR3 nucleotide sequence: TGTGCCAGCAGTCCCGGACGCGGCAAGGAAGAGACCCAGTACTTC.

This clonotype was seen many times. This sequence joins TRBV20-1 and TRBJ2-4; the D gene could be TRBD1 or TRBD2 (6 bases each). The germline CDR1 and CDR2 sequences are DFQATT and SNEGSKA (reference sequence). The CDR3 sequence is 14 residues long. V lost 3 bases to trimming and J lost 8 bases, with 17 bases between them. The DNA of the CDR3 is TGCAGTGCTAGGATTAGTGGGGGCGGGGACATTCAGTACTTC. Protein product: CSARISGGGDIQYF.